What follows is one TCR beta chain and its context. Produced via immunoSEQ multiplex PCR; TCRdb's table is partial and in-frame only. The table includes more than 100,000 clones, about 90% detected once. This entry comes from a study of blood T cell repertoires in COVID-19. CDR1 is SGHRS and CDR2 is YFSETQ in the germline V gene. The trim removed 1 base at V and 4 bases at J, leaving 3 bases unmatched. This CDR3 is built from 15 residues. The V and J genes are TRBV5-1 and TRBJ2-2; 8 nucleotides match TRBD1. The clonotype originates from a woman aged 60-75 years with COVID-19, enrolled during active disease. Sequenced: peripheral blood. The CDR3 nucleotides read TGCGCCAGCAGCTTGTCCAGGGGGCTCACCGGGGAGCTGTTTTTT. Translated: CASSLSRGLTGELFF.